The clone carrying this TCR beta chain was counted once. This sample was included in a study of blood T cell repertoires in COVID-19. Looking at the study overall: Samples taken during acute and convalescent COVID-19 were collected in the United States, Italy and Spain. The analysed material was cDNA or gDNA that came from T cells, B-cell-depleted T cells, or PBMCs.

Per the authors' pipeline: The assay estimated nucleated cells by amplifying reference gene primers. Assay: immunoSEQ multiplex PCR; the TCRdb copy retains only in-frame clones and omits some. That table is the source of V, J and clone size, and D and trimming were worked out from the DNA. The table lists some 65,000 clones, approximately 86% of them singletons. CDR1 is SGHTA and CDR2 is FQGNSA in the germline V gene. The CDR3 has 13 amino acids. The ends lost 5 bases at V and 11 bases at J; junction bases unmatched: 9. The sample taken for sequencing was peripheral blood. The TCR comes from a woman aged 80 or over with active COVID-19. J is TRBJ2-1 and V is TRBV7-2; 7 bases are a match to TRBD2. CDR3 amino acids: CASSPRPGTKQFF. The DNA of the CDR3 is TGTGCCAGCAGCCCTCGCCCCGGGACTAAGCAGTTCTTC.